What follows are 18 T cell receptor beta chains derived from one specimen sequenced in a study of OX40 agonist ivuxolimab in advanced cancers. Library method: the immunoSEQ multiplex PCR assay. TCRdb provides this immuneACCESS table in a form limited to in-frame rearrangements. Some clones are lacking; in checked studies, under half of them reflect an unresolved V gene, and why the rest are absent is not known. Across this sample there are more than 55,000 clones, with about 85% seen only once. Jointly, the top ten make up about 3.8% of the sample. The starting material was CD4+ or CD8+ T cells sorted from blood, obtained in a trial of the OX40 agonist ivuxolimab. The receptors were gathered from an adult with an advanced solid tumor such as melanoma, head and neck, liver or kidney cancer.

V and J are TRBV18 and TRBJ1-2; 9 bases are a match to TRBD1. V gave up 3 bases and J gave up 3 bases; unmatched junction bases: 5. The length of the CDR3 is 15 residues. Germline CDR1 is KGHSH and CDR2 is LQKENI. The CDR3 DNA follows: TGTGCCAGCTCACCCTGGACAGGGGCGGACTATGGCTACACCTTC. Amino acid sequence: CASSPWTGADYGYTF.

J is TRBJ1-4 and V is TRBV5-1; no clear D. Germline V gene lookup returns CDR1 SGHRS and CDR2 YFSETQ. With 1 base removed from V and 6 bases from J, the gap between germline ends came to 13 bases. CDR3 length: 15 residues. The CDR3 nucleotides are TGCGCCAGCAGCTTGCTCGTCCCGACGGATGAAAAACTGTTTTTT. Translating it yields CASSLLVPTDEKLFF.

The J gene is TRBJ2-1, the V gene TRBV18; 7 bases align to TRBD2. V dropped 3 bases and J dropped 3; count of bases not matched to a gene: 5. Germline V CDR1 and CDR2: KGHSH, LQKENI. This CDR3 is 15 amino acids long. The CDR3: CASSPFERGYNEQFF. The DNA of the CDR3 is TGTGCCAGCTCACCCTTCGAGCGGGGCTACAATGAGCAGTTCTTC.

J is TRBJ2-7 and V is TRBV19, with D possibly matching TRBD2 (7 bases). Trimming pared 8 bases from V and 6 bases from J, leaving 26 bases between. The CDR3 contains 16 residues. The germline gives CDR1 LNHDA, CDR2 SQIVND (reference sequence). The CDR3 is CASLPNAGGPRVEQYF. The CDR3 nucleotides are TGTGCCAGTTTGCCCAACGCCGGGGGGCCTCGAGTCGAGCAGTACTTC.

This clone was seen once. CDR3 sequence reads: CASSSLGALNYGYTF. DNA of the CDR3: TGTGCCAGCAGTTCCCTAGGGGCCCTAAACTATGGCTACACCTTC. The rearrangement uses TRBV27 and TRBJ1-2, with D maybe TRBD1 (5 bases). Trimming took off 4 bases at V and 2 bases at J, with 14 bases between the two ends. The CDR3 is made up of 15 amino acids. Germline CDR1 MNHEY, CDR2 SMNVEV (reference sequence).

This sequence joins TRBV7-2 and TRBJ2-5; D is tentatively TRBD1 or TRBD2 (6 bases each). CDR1 and CDR2 from the germline V gene are SGHTA and FQGNSA. The CDR3 loop spans 15 amino acids. Between the trimmed V and J ends, which lost 5 bases and 2 bases, there was a span of 15 bases. In DNA form, the CDR3 reads TGTGCCAGCAGCCAACAGAGAGGGGGGCAAGAGACCCAGTACTTC. Residues: CASSQQRGGQETQYF.

The rearrangement uses TRBV6-1 and TRBJ1-5; D unclear. Looked up from germline, CDR1 is MNHNS and CDR2 is SASEGT. The CDR3 length is 15 residues. The germline V and J ends were trimmed by 10 bases and 5 bases, with 21 bases remaining between them. The CDR3 loop reads CAISPGPGSDQPQHF. The CDR3, as DNA: TGTGCCATCTCTCCGGGTCCTGGGTCGGATCAGCCCCAGCATTTT.

This clone was seen a few times. V is TRBV19 and J is TRBJ2-3; 12 bases are a match to TRBD2. Looked up from germline, CDR1 is LNHDA and CDR2 is SQIVND (reference sequence). Unmatched junction bases numbered 5, after V lost 8 bases and J lost 2 bases. The CDR3 consists of 15 residues. The CDR3 reads CASGTSGGFTDTQYF. In nucleotides, the CDR3 is TGTGCCAGTGGAACTAGCGGGGGGTTCACAGATACGCAGTATTTT.

The rearrangement joins TRBV7-2 to TRBJ1-2, with D perhaps matching TRBD1 (5 bases). CDR1 is SGHTA and CDR2 is FQGNSA in the germline V gene. The CDR3 loop spans 12 amino acids. The V end lost 2 bases, the J end lost 12 bases, and 13 bases lay between the germline ends. The CDR3, as DNA: TGTGCCAGCAGCTTAAAAGGGGCGGCCGACACCTTC. This codes for CASSLKGAADTF.

The chain recombines TRBV6-5 with TRBJ2-7; D uncertain. The CDR3 length is 14 residues. The V end lost 2 bases, the J end lost 6 bases, and 14 bases lay between the germline ends. Germline V lookup: CDR1 MNHEY, CDR2 SVGAGI. The CDR3, as DNA: TGTGCCAGCAGTTACCTCCGACCGGGTGGCGAGCAGTACTTC. This gives the protein CASSYLRPGGEQYF.

The V call is TRBV28, the J call TRBJ1-1, with 8 bases matching TRBD1. After removal of 4 bases from V and 3 bases from J, the junction contained 7 bases not matched to a gene. Germline CDR1 is MDHEN and CDR2 is SYDVKM. The CDR3 runs to 15 residues. DNA of the CDR3: TGTGCCAGCAGTTCATTAGGACAGGGCCACACTGAAGCTTTCTTT. Translated: CASSSLGQGHTEAFF.

The chain recombines TRBV11-2 with TRBJ1-1; 7 bases are a match to TRBD1. J was trimmed by 4 bases and V by 1 base; bases with no gene match: 9. CDR1 is SGHAT and CDR2 is FQNNGV in the germline V gene. This CDR3 region has 16 residues. The CDR3 here is CASSLGDYRGSTEAFF. As DNA, the CDR3 is TGTGCCAGCAGCTTAGGGGATTACAGGGGCAGCACTGAAGCTTTCTTT.

This clone was seen more than once but under ten times. This chain's CDR3 is CASSGTGGQPQHF. CDR3 coding DNA: TGTGCCAGCAGTGGGACAGGGGGTCAGCCCCAGCATTTT. V and J are TRBV2 and TRBJ1-5, with 10 bases identical to TRBD1. V lost 4 bases to trimming and J lost 6 bases; unmatched junction nucleotides: 0. Germline V gene data show CDR1 as SNHLY and CDR2 as FYNNEI. The CDR3 covers 13 residues.

CDR3 coding DNA: TGTGCCAGCACCAACCCCCAAGGAGGCCCAGAAGCTTTCTTT. It yields the protein CASTNPQGGPEAFF. The chain links TRBV6-5 to TRBJ1-1; no clear D. Germline V CDR1 and CDR2: MNHEY, SVGAGI. Trimming cost V 7 bases and J 8 bases, with 20 bases left between them. This CDR3 is built from 14 residues.

This CDR3 is CASSRRGAETGELFF. The CDR3 DNA follows: TGTGCCAGCAGCCGCAGGGGGGCAGAGACCGGGGAGCTGTTTTTT. The genes are TRBV7-2 and TRBJ2-2; the D gene is possibly TRBD1 (7 bases). Per germline, CDR1 SGHTA and CDR2 FQGNSA. Trimming left V 5 bases short and J 5 bases short, with 15 bases between. The CDR3 extends over 15 amino acids.

The V and J genes are TRBV7-7 and TRBJ2-6; no clear D. There are 15 residues in the CDR3. Germline V gene data show CDR1 as SSHAT and CDR2 as FNYEAQ (reference sequence). Deletions cut 5 bases from V and 0 bases from J, with 8 bases between. The DNA of the CDR3 is TGTGCCAGCAGCCCTCAAAGCTCTGGGGCCAACGTCCTGACTTTC. Its protein is CASSPQSSGANVLTF.

In this sample, this clone turned up a few times. This chain joins TRBV10-3 and TRBJ1-2; TRBD1 is a possible D gene (6 bases). Trimming shortened V by 1 base and J by 5 bases, and 14 bases separated the two germline ends. The CDR3 is 15 amino acids. Germline V lookup: CDR1 ENHRY, CDR2 SYGVKD. The CDR3 loop is CAISELQTGNYGYTF. The CDR3, as DNA: TGTGCCATCAGTGAGTTGCAAACAGGGAATTATGGCTACACCTTC.

J is TRBJ1-4 and V is TRBV4-3, with D possibly TRBD1 on 6 matching bases. There are 16 residues in the CDR3. V was clipped by 0 bases and J by 6 bases, with 14 bases between them. The V gene's germline CDR1 is LGHNA and CDR2 YSLEER. This CDR3 is CASSQDWGQSHEKLFF. For the CDR3, the DNA is TGCGCCAGCAGCCAAGATTGGGGACAAAGCCATGAAAAACTGTTTTTT.